This TCR beta chain is drawn from a study of T cell changes during pregnancy in multiple sclerosis. With V trimmed by 1 base and J by 2 bases, 7 bases remained unmatched. Germline V gene data show CDR1 as SGHNT and CDR2 as YENEEA. There are 19 residues in the CDR3. TCRdb's copy holds only in-frame clones and misses some; the assay was immunoSEQ multiplex PCR. In the table there are fewer than 60,000 clones, roughly nine tenths of which are singletons. The clonotype originates from a female donor with multiple sclerosis, enrolled in a pregnancy study. The material sequenced was CD4+ T cells from peripheral blood mononuclear cells, taken after pregnancy. This rearrangement joins TRBV11-3 to TRBJ2-2, with 13 bases fitting TRBD2. The CDR3 protein is CASSLALRTSGSNTGELFF. DNA for the CDR3: TGTGCCAGCAGCTTAGCCCTGCGGACTAGCGGGAGCAACACCGGGGAGCTGTTTTTT.